The 18 T cell receptor beta chains listed next were all sequenced from one sample in a study of response to subunit inactivated influenza vaccine (dated by TCRdb to 2017 to 2018). To prepare the library, RT-PCR was applied. The reads were generated on an Illumina HiSeq 2500. TCRdb ran its own pipeline on the public reads, namely fastp trimming at Q25 and MiXCR clone calling, and kept in-frame beta chains. Every CDR3 protein is listed once, alongside the most common genes and DNA of its rows. For this sample the table gives about 300,000 distinct CDR3 sequences, of which about 20% were detected only once. The biggest ten clones account for approximately 10% of the sample. The sample was PBMCs from blood, taken about 20 months after vaccination. The receptor set was obtained from a man between 50 and 75 years old who received an inactivated influenza vaccine. Donor details come from another sample of the same person, matched by shared clones.

This chain links TRBV10-3 with TRBJ2-7; 7 bases are a match to TRBD1. The CDR3 has 15 amino acids. With 11 bases clipped from V and 1 base from J, the junction kept 14 bases outside the gene matches. Germline V gene data show CDR1 as ENHRY and CDR2 as SYGVKD. The CDR3 nucleotides read TGTGCCGTCGGACCTGGACAGGAAAAATCCTACGAGCAGTACTTC. Encoded protein: CAVGPGQEKSYEQYF.

In its sample, this clonotype was seen many times. This chain connects TRBV5-1 to TRBJ1-4, with D possibly being TRBD1 (6 bases). Per the germline V gene, CDR1 is SGHRS and CDR2 is YFSETQ. CDR3 length equals 14 residues. Between the trimmed V and J ends, which lost 3 bases and 4 bases, there was a span of 10 bases. The CDR3 loop is CASSSPGVNEKLFF. As DNA, the CDR3 is TGCGCCAGCAGCTCCCCAGGGGTTAATGAAAAACTGTTTTTT.

There are a few counts of this clonotype. This chain uses TRBV7-3 with TRBJ2-2, with a weak D call TRBD2 (5 bases). Trimming took off 5 bases at V and 2 bases at J, with 12 bases between the two ends. This CDR3 has 15 residues. Germline assignment: CDR1 SGHTA and CDR2 FQGTGA. The CDR3: CASSPSRDNTGELFF. The CDR3 DNA sequence: TGTGCCAGCAGCCCTAGCCGGGATAACACCGGGGAGCTGTTTTTT.

In this sample, this clonotype turned up a few times. One end of the junction is discordant with germline, which a read error may explain. The chain recombines TRBV7-6 with TRBJ1-5, with D hard to call. CDR1 and CDR2 from the germline V gene are SGHVS and FNYEAQ. The CDR3 length is 13 residues. The CDR3 region has the DNA TGTGCCAGCAGCCTAGCGGTGGATCAGCCCCAGCATTTT. This translates into CASSLAVDQPQHF.

This chain connects TRBV18 to TRBJ2-1; perhaps TRBD2 as D (6 bases). Germline loops: CDR1 KGHSH, CDR2 LQKENI. This CDR3 is built from 17 residues. The V end was cut by 2 bases, the J end by 0 bases, with 14 bases between. The CDR3 reads CASSPLPAGPSYNEQFF. The CDR3 nucleotides read TGTGCCAGCTCACCATTACCAGCGGGCCCCTCCTACAATGAGCAGTTCTTC.

This chain joins TRBV7-2 and TRBJ1-4, with 9 bases aligning to TRBD1. V dropped 4 bases and J dropped 8; count of bases not matched to a gene: 5. The length of the CDR3 is 14 residues. In germline, CDR1 is SGHTA, CDR2 FQGNSA. CDR3 nucleotide sequence: TGTGCCAGCAGCTCCTACAGGGGGCGGGAAAAACTGTTTTTT. Translating it yields CASSSYRGREKLFF. Looking up the rest from reference TRBV7-2 and TRBJ1-4 gives the full variable domain: GAGVSQSPSNKVTEKGKDVELRCDPISGHTALYWYRQSLGQGLEFLIYFQGNSAPDKSGLPSDRFSAERTGGSVSTLTIQRTQQEDSAVYLCASSSYRGREKLFFGSGTQLSVL.

This clonotype showed up just a few times. The gene calls are TRBV7-2 and TRBJ1-6, with 7 bases aligning to TRBD1. Germline trimming cut 5 bases from V and 8 bases from J; bases unmatched to any gene: 6. The CDR3 has 14 amino acids. Germline V gene sequence: CDR1 SGHTA, CDR2 FQGNSA. CDR3 bases: TGTGCCAGCAGCCCGGGGACAGCTTATTCACCCCTCCACTTT. Its protein is CASSPGTAYSPLHF.

In its sample, this clonotype was seen many times. This chain links TRBV6-5 with TRBJ1-6; 9 bases fit TRBD1. The J segment lost 8 bases and the V segment lost 2 bases, leaving 4 bases of the junction unmatched. The germline gives CDR1 MNHEY, CDR2 SVGAGI. CDR3 length: 15 amino acids. CDR3: CASSYEGQGDSPLHF. CDR3 DNA: TGTGCCAGCAGTTACGAGGGACAGGGAGATTCACCCCTCCACTTT.

This clonotype has ten or more counts. The chain uses TRBV5-1 and TRBJ1-1, with 9 nucleotides matching TRBD1. Per the germline V gene, CDR1 is SGHRS and CDR2 is YFSETQ. J lost 0 bases, V lost 3 bases, and 3 bases had no gene match. This CDR3 is built from 15 residues. DNA of the CDR3: TGCGCCAGCAGCTCAGGGACAGGGATGAACACTGAAGCTTTCTTT. This codes for CASSSGTGMNTEAFF.

This clonotype has ten or more counts. The genes are TRBV6-6 and TRBJ1-1, with 12 bases that match TRBD1. V was pared by 6 bases and J by 6 bases, with 14 bases of the junction left unmatched. Germline CDR1 MNHNY, CDR2 SVGAGI (reference sequence). The CDR3 has 17 amino acids. The CDR3 region is CASSYGTGGFRNAEAFF. For the CDR3, the DNA is TGTGCCAGCAGCTATGGGACAGGGGGCTTTAGAAACGCTGAAGCTTTCTTT.

The table lists this clonotype with many counts. V and J are TRBV12-3 or TRBV12-4 and TRBJ1-1; 10 bases are shared with TRBD1. V lost 4 bases, J lost 2 bases, and 7 bases stayed unmatched. The CDR3 covers 16 residues. The CDR3 loop is CASSSLTGGINTEAFF. The CDR3 DNA reads as TGTGCCAGCAGTTCTTTGACAGGGGGCATTAACACTGAAGCTTTCTTT.

This clonotype appeared a few times. The chain links TRBV7-9 to TRBJ2-1, with 9 bases identical to TRBD2. The CDR3 contains 16 residues. The germline gives CDR1 SEHNR, CDR2 FQNEAQ (reference sequence). Unmatched junction bases numbered 8, after V lost 5 bases and J lost 3 bases. CDR3 loop: CASSPSGGPLYNEQFF. CDR3 nucleotide sequence: TGTGCCAGCAGCCCGAGCGGGGGGCCCCTCTACAATGAGCAGTTCTTC.

This clonotype was seen a few times. This chain joins TRBV28 and TRBJ2-5; 7 bases are a match to TRBD1. Trimming removed 2 bases from V and 3 bases from J; junction bases left unmatched: 3. This CDR3 is built from 14 residues. CDR1 and CDR2 from the germline V gene are MDHEN and SYDVKM. This CDR3 reads CASSLQGTEETQYF. Here the CDR3 DNA reads TGTGCCAGCAGTTTACAAGGGACAGAAGAGACCCAGTACTTC.

There are a few counts of this clonotype. V is TRBV7-2 and J is TRBJ1-2; D call uncertain. CDR1 is SGHTA and CDR2 is FQGNSA in the germline V gene. Trimming stripped 1 base from V and 1 base from J, with 13 bases between. The CDR3 runs to 16 residues. CDR3 region: CASSLDAPVGNYGYTF. The CDR3 region has the DNA TGTGCCAGCAGCTTAGATGCCCCAGTGGGTAACTATGGCTACACCTTC.

This clonotype was found a few times. CDR3 DNA: TGCGCCAGCAGCGACAGCGGGGGTTGGACCCAGTACTTC. This sequence encodes CASSDSGGWTQYF. The chain carries TRBV5-1 and TRBJ2-5, with TRBD2 identical over 8 bases. Germline assignment: CDR1 SGHRS and CDR2 YFSETQ. V shed 4 bases and J 7 bases; nucleotides not matched to a gene: 6. CDR3 length equals 13 residues.

The V gene is TRBV28, the J gene TRBJ1-2; D is ambiguous. V lost 6 bases, J lost 8 bases, and 16 bases lay in between. The CDR3 extends over 13 amino acids. Germline V gene sequence: CDR1 MDHEN, CDR2 SYDVKM. The CDR3 coding sequence is TGTGCCAGCAGCGCTACGTCCGCGGTCGGCTACACCTTC. Translation: CASSATSAVGYTF.

The chain combines TRBV13 with TRBJ2-7; tentative D call: TRBD2 (5 bases). The germline V gene has CDR1 PRHDT and CDR2 FYEKMQ (reference sequence). The CDR3 length is 13 residues. V was shortened by 4 bases and J by 1 base, with 8 bases between the two germline ends. DNA for the CDR3: TGTGCCAGCAGCTACGGACTGTCCTACGAGCAGTACTTC. It encodes CASSYGLSYEQYF. Looking up the rest from reference TRBV13 and TRBJ2-7 gives the full variable domain: AAGVIQSPRHLIKEKRETATLKCYPIPRHDTVYWYQQGPGQDPQFLISFYEKMQSDKGSIPDRFSAQQFSDYHSELNMSSLELGDSALYFCASSYGLSYEQYFGPGTRLTVT.

The chain employs TRBV10-2 and TRBJ2-3, with 10 bases matching TRBD2. CDR3 length equals 15 residues. The junction had 5 bases not matched to a gene; V was cut back by 7 bases and J by 1 base. In germline, CDR1 is WSHSY, CDR2 SAAADI. CDR3 coding DNA: TGCGCCAGCAACCCGGGACTAGCGCGCACAGATACGCAGTATTTT. This encodes CASNPGLARTDTQYF.